Sequencing of this TCR beta chain was carried out in a study of blood T cell repertoires in COVID-19. Whole-study context: Samples came from the United States, Italy and Spain, spanning acute and convalescent COVID-19. T cells, B-cell-depleted T cells, or PBMCs provided the cDNA or gDNA that served as material.

Authors' analysis steps: Cell counts per sample came from amplifying reference gene primers. Repertoires were generated with immunoSEQ multiplex PCR, while TCRdb's copy carries only in-frame clones and drops some. V and J calls and clone size come straight from that table; D and trimming were deduced from the DNA. The sample carries some 170,000 clones, 85% to 90% recorded once. Seattle researchers signed up patients amid active infection and tracked them longitudinally. The germline V gene has CDR1 SGHDT and CDR2 YYEEEE. The CDR3 length is 14 residues. Trimming shortened V by 1 base and J by 5 bases, and 9 bases separated the two germline ends.

The receptor was derived from a woman aged 70-85 years with COVID-19, enrolled during active disease. Sequencing used peripheral blood. The V call is TRBV5-6, the J call TRBJ1-4, with a weak D call TRBD1 (5 bases). CDR3 sequence reads: CASSLPGVNEKLFF. The CDR3 DNA reads as TGTGCCAGCAGCTTGCCGGGGGTCAATGAAAAACTGTTTTTT.